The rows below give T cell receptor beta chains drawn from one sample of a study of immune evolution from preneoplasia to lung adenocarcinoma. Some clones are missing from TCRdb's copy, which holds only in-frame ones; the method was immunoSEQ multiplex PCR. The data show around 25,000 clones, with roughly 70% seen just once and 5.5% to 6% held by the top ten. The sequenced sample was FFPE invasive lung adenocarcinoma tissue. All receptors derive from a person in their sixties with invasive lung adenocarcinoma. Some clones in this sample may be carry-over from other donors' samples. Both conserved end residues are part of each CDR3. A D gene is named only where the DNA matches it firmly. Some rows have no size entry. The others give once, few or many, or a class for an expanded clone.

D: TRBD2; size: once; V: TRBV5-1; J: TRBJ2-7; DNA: TGCGCCAGCAGCTTGGCTAGCGGGAGATACGAGCAGTACTTC; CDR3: CASSLASGRYEQYF
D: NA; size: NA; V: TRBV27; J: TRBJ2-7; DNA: TGTGCCAGCAGTTTATCGAGCGCCAGCAGCTCCTACGAGCAGTACTTC; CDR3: CASSLSSASSSYEQYF
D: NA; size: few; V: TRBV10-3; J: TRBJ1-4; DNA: TGTGCCACCTCGGCCGGGCCGGGCAGGGAAGATGAAAAACTGTTTTTT; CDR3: CATSAGPGREDEKLFF
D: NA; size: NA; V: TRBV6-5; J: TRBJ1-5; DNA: TGTGCCAGCAGTTACTCGGCAGGGCCAAATCAGCCCCAGCATTTT; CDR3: CASSYSAGPNQPQHF
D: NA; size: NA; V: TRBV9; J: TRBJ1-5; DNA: TGTGCCAGCAGCGTAGGGCTAGGGAGCAATCAGCCCCAGCATTTT; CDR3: CASSVGLGSNQPQHF
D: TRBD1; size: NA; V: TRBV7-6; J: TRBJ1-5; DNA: TGTGCCAGCAGCCATCCCCAGGGGGCTGGGAATCAGCCCCAGCATTTT; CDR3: CASSHPQGAGNQPQHF
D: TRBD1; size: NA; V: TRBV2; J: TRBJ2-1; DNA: TGTGCCAGCAGTGAGGGGACAGGGGATTCCGAACAGTTCTTC; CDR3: CASSEGTGDSEQFF
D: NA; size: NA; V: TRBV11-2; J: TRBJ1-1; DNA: TGTGCCAGCAGTCTGACAGGGAACACTGAAGCTTTCTTT; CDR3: CASSLTGNTEAFF
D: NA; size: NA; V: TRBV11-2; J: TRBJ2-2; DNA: TGTGCCAGCATCCCTACTTTAAGAACCGGGGAGCTGTTTTTT; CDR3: CASIPTLRTGELFF
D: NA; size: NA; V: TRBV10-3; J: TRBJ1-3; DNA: TGTGCCATCAGTGAGACAGGGACTGGAAACACCATATATTTT; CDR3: CAISETGTGNTIYF
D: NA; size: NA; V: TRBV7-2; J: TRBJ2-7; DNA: TGTGCCAGCAGCTTATCCCCTAGCTACGAGCAGTACTTC; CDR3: CASSLSPSYEQYF
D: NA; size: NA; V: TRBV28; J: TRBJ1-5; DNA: TGTGCCAGCAGCACCAGTCGGACGGAAAATCAGCCCCAGCATTTT; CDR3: CASSTSRTENQPQHF
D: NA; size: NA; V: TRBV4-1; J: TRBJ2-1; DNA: TGCGCCAGCAGCCAAAGGGGGGTGACTAGCCGTGAGCAGTTCTTC; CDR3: CASSQRGVTSREQFF
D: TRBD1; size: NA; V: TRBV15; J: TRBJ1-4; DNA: TGTGCCACCGGCGACCCGCGGGGACAGGGCCTTGAAAAACTGTTTTTT; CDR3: CATGDPRGQGLEKLFF
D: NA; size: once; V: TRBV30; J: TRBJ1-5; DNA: TGTGCCTGGAGTACAGGCAATCAGCCCCAGCATTTT; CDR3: CAWSTGNQPQHF
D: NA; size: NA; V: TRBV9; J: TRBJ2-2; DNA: TGTGCCAGCAGCCCGACTGTAACCGGGGAGCTGTTTTTT; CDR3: CASSPTVTGELFF
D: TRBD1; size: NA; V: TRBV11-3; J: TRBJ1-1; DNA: TGTGCCAGCAGCTTAGTTGGACAGGGGAACACTGAAGCTTTCTTT; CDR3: CASSLVGQGNTEAFF
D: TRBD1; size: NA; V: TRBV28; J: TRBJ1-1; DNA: TGTGCCAGCAGGACAGGGGGCGTGGACACTGAAGCTTTCTTT; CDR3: CASRTGGVDTEAFF
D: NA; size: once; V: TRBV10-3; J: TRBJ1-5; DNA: TGTGCCTCCACAGAGGTGGCACCTAATAGCAATCAGCCCCAGCATTTT; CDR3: CASTEVAPNSNQPQHF
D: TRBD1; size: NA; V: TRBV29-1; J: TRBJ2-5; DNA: TGCAGCGTTGGACAGGGGAGGGAGACCCAGTACTTC; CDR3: CSVGQGRETQYF
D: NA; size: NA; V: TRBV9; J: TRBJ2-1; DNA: TGTGCCAGCAGCGTAGAAGTGGGCTCCTACAATGAGCAGTTCTTC; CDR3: CASSVEVGSYNEQFF
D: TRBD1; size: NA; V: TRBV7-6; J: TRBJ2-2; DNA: TGTGCCAGCAGCAAATACGGACAGGGTGCGCCCGGGGAGCTGTTTTTT; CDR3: CASSKYGQGAPGELFF
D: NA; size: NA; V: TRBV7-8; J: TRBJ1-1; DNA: TGTGCCAGCAGCCAAGGGGGAAACACTGAAGCTTTCTTT; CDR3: CASSQGGNTEAFF
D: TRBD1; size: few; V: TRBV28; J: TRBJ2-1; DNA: TGTGCCAGCAGCCCCTTTGGGACAGGGCGGATTAATGAGCAGTTCTTC; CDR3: CASSPFGTGRINEQFF
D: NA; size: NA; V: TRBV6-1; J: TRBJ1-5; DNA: TGTGCCAGCAGTGACCCGGGGGCAAGCAATCAGCCCCAGCATTTT; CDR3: CASSDPGASNQPQHF
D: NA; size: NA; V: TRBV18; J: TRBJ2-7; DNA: TGTGCCAGCTCACCAACCCCGGGGGCCTTGGGTGAGCAGTACTTC; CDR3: CASSPTPGALGEQYF
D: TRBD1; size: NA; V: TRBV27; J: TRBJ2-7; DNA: TGTGCCAGCAGTTTATCCGGAGGACAGGGTCCCCGCTACGAGCAGTACTTC; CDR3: CASSLSGGQGPRYEQYF
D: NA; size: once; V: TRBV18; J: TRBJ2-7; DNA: TGTGCCAGCTCACCAAACTTGGGCAGGGGATCGGAAGAGCAGTACTTC; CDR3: CASSPNLGRGSEEQYF
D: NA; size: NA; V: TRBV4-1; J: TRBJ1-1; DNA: TGCGCCAGCAGCCGAGATTCCACTGAAGCTTTCTTT; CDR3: CASSRDSTEAFF
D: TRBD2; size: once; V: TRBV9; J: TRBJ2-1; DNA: TGTGCCAGCAGCGAACGCCCTAGCGGTCATGAGCAGTTCTTC; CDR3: CASSERPSGHEQFF
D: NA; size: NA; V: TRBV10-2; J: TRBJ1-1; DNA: TGCGCCAGCAGTGTGGACTTAAGAGCTGAAGCTTTCTTT; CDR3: CASSVDLRAEAFF
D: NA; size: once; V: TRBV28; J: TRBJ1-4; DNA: TGTGCCAGCAGTTTTCAGACAACTAATGAAAAACTGTTTTTT; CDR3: CASSFQTTNEKLFF
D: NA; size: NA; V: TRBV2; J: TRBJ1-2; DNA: TGTGCCAGCAGTGAAATTAGGGGGATTAACTATGGCTACACCTTC; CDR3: CASSEIRGINYGYTF
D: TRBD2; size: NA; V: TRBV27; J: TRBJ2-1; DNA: TGTGCCAGCAGGATTACAACGGGAGGTAGGCAAGAGTTCTTC; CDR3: CASRITTGGRQEFF
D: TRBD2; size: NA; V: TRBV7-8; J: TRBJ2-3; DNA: TGTGCCAGCAGCTTATTTCCGGGACTAGCAGGGACAGATACGCAGTATTTT; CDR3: CASSLFPGLAGTDTQYF
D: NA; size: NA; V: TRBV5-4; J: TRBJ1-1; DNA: TGCGCCAGCAGCGGGGTCAACACTGAAGCTTTCTTT; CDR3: CASSGVNTEAFF
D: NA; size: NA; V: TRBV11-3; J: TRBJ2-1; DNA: TGTGCCAGCAGCATAGCACGCGGCGGGACCTACAATGAGCAGTTCTTC; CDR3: CASSIARGGTYNEQFF
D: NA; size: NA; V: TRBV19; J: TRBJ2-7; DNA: TGTGCCAGTAGTATAGCGTGGACAGCCCGGTCGAGGGACGAGCAGTACTTC; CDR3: CASSIAWTARSRDEQYF
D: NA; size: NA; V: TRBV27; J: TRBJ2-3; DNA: TGTGCCAGCAGTTTATCAAGCGTCGTTACAGATACGCAGTATTTT; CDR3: CASSLSSVVTDTQYF
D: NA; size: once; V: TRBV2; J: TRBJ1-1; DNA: TGTGCCAGCAGTGAAATGCGAAGGAACAGTCCGGGAGGGAGGAACACTGAAGCTTTCTTT; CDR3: CASSEMRRNSPGGRNTEAFF
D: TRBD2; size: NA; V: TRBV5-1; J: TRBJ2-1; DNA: TGCGCCAGCTTCGGGACTAGCGGGAGGGTTGAGCAGTTCTTC; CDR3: CASFGTSGRVEQFF
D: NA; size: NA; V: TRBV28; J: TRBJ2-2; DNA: TGTGCCAGCAGTTTAGGACCCTTCACCGGGGAGCTGTTTTTT; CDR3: CASSLGPFTGELFF
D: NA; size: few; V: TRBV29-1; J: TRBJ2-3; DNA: TGCAGCGTTGAAGAGGTTAATAGCCGACATACGCAGTATTTT; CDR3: CSVEEVNSRHTQYF
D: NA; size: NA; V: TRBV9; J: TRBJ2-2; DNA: TGTGCCAGCACCGGGACTTTCACCGGGGAGCTGTTTTTT; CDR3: CASTGTFTGELFF
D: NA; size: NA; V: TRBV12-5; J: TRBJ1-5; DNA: TGTGCTAGCGATACTCAGGTCCTCGACCAGCCCCAGCATTTT; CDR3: CASDTQVLDQPQHF
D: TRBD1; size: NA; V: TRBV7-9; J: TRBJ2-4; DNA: TGTGCCAGCAGCTTAACAGGGGGCCCTTTAGCCAAAAACATTCAGTACTTC; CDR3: CASSLTGGPLAKNIQYF
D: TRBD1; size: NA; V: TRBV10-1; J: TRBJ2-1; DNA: TGCGCCAGCAGCTTCGGACAGGGTCAGATAAGGGATGAGCAGTTCTTC; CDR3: CASSFGQGQIRDEQFF
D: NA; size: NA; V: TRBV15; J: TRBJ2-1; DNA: TGTGCCACCAGCAGAGATCTGGGTGAGCAGTTCTTC; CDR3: CATSRDLGEQFF